The 10 T cell receptor beta chains below all came from one sample that was sequenced in a study of shared clonotypes between healthy human individuals. CD45RO-negative cells were positively selected for CCR7, leaving out terminally differentiated effector memory CD45RA+ cells. This table comes from immunoSEQ multiplex PCR, and its TCRdb copy is limited to in-frame clones, with some not included. The table lists nearly 2 million clones, about 95% of them singletons. The sample taken for sequencing was naive CD8+ T cells sorted from blood. The receptors shown here come from a man younger than 35 in good health.

The chain has TRBV6-1 and TRBJ1-2; 7 bases line up with TRBD1. The ends lost 2 bases at V and 10 bases at J; junction bases unmatched: 10. The CDR3 length is 14 residues. Germline V gene data show CDR1 as MNHNS and CDR2 as SASEGT. CDR3 in amino acids: CASSEFWTGVVYTF. CDR3 nucleotide sequence: TGTGCCAGCAGTGAATTTTGGACAGGAGTCGTCTACACCTTC.

The chain carries TRBV19 and TRBJ2-7, with D perhaps matching TRBD1 (5 bases). The CDR3 length is 14 residues. The V gene's germline CDR1 is LNHDA and CDR2 SQIVND (reference sequence). The V end lost 3 bases, the J end lost 5 bases, and 14 bases lay between the germline ends. The DNA of the CDR3 is TGTGCCAGTAGTATTACCCAGGGAAGGGACGAGCAGTACTTC. Translation gives CASSITQGRDEQYF.

The chain recombines TRBV10-3 with TRBJ2-7; TRBD2 aligns across 9 bases. J gave up 4 bases and V 0 bases, and 10 bases lay outside the gene matches. The CDR3 length is 17 residues. Germline loops: CDR1 ENHRY, CDR2 SYGVKD. The CDR3 reads CAISESTMASGKYEQYF. The DNA for the CDR3 is TGTGCCATCAGTGAGTCGACCATGGCTAGCGGGAAATACGAGCAGTACTTC.

The V call is TRBV7-6, the J call TRBJ2-2; D possibly corresponds to TRBD1 (5 bases). The ends were cut back, 4 bases at V and 5 bases at J, with 11 bases in the middle. The V gene's germline CDR1 is SGHVS and CDR2 FNYEAQ. The CDR3 has 14 amino acids. The CDR3 nucleotides read TGTGCCAGCAGCTCCCTGACAGCAACCGGGGAGCTGTTTTTT. It encodes CASSSLTATGELFF.

The chain carries TRBV29-1 and TRBJ2-1, with unresolved D. The V end was cut by 4 bases, the J end by 10 bases, with 8 bases between. The CDR3 length is 10 residues. Germline CDR1 and CDR2: SQVTM and ANQGSEA. This chain's CDR3 is CSVVGREQFF. CDR3 in DNA: TGCAGCGTTGTAGGCAGGGAGCAGTTCTTC.

The V and J genes are TRBV4-1 and TRBJ2-4; D may be TRBD2 (6 bases). Germline CDR1 reads MGHRA; CDR2 reads YSYEKL. There are 13 residues in the CDR3. The germline V and J ends were trimmed by 4 bases and 8 bases, with 12 bases remaining between them. The CDR3 DNA is TGCGCCAGCAGCCCCCAAGGCGGGGACATTCAGTACTTC. It codes for CASSPQGGDIQYF.

The V and J genes are TRBV19 and TRBJ1-1; unclear D gene. CDR1 and CDR2 from the germline V gene are LNHDA and SQIVND (reference sequence). Trimming left V 3 bases short and J 0 bases short, with 5 bases between. The length of the CDR3 is 13 residues. Here the CDR3 reads CASSMVLNTEAFF. CDR3 coding DNA: TGTGCCAGTAGTATGGTACTGAACACTGAAGCTTTCTTT. Based on the CDR3 plus reference TRBV19 and TRBJ1-1, the full variable domain is DGGITQSPKYLFRKEGQNVTLSCEQNLNHDAMYWYRQDPGQGLRLIYYSQIVNDFQKGDIAEGYSVSREKKESFPLTVTSAQKNPTAFYLCASSMVLNTEAFFGQGTRLTVV.

This chain uses TRBV7-9 with TRBJ1-4, with D hard to call. Germline V CDR1 and CDR2: SEHNR, FQNEAQ (reference sequence). V lost 8 bases and J 3 bases, leaving 10 bases between the germline ends. CDR3 length equals 13 residues. The CDR3 region is CASVRDANEKLFF. CDR3 nucleotides: TGTGCCAGCGTCCGGGATGCTAATGAAAAACTGTTTTTT.

The rearrangement uses TRBV2 and TRBJ2-7; D not resolved. The CDR3 has 14 amino acids. Germline values: CDR1 SNHLY, CDR2 FYNNEI. V lost 0 bases and J 5 bases, leaving 11 bases between the germline ends. The DNA for the CDR3 is TGTGCCAGCAGTGAAGCAGGGTTGCGAGACGAGCAGTACTTC. Translating it yields CASSEAGLRDEQYF.

V and J are TRBV4-1 and TRBJ1-2; D is possibly TRBD1 (6 bases). The CDR3 length is 15 residues. Trimming took off 2 bases at V and 5 bases at J, with 15 bases between the two ends. The germline gives CDR1 MGHRA, CDR2 YSYEKL. The CDR3 bases are TGCGCCAGCAGCCAACCGGACAGCGGGGGGTATGGCTACACCTTC. Its translation is CASSQPDSGGYGYTF.